The 9 T cell receptor beta chains presented below share a single source sample, sequenced in a study of technical replicates of blood from a handful of donors. TCRdb's table, derived via immunoSEQ multiplex PCR, lists solely in-frame clones and lacks some. The sample lists 75,000 to 90,000 clones, about 90% seen once, with about 0.4% in the top ten. The material sequenced was T cells isolated from PBMCs. These TCRs come from a human donor in good health.

This sequence joins TRBV11-2 and TRBJ2-1; 7 positions match TRBD1. CDR3 length: 14 residues. V lost 5 bases and J lost 7; bases outside the gene matches: 8. The germline V gene encodes CDR1 SGHAT and CDR2 FQNNGV. CDR3 nucleotides: TGTGCCAGCAGCATAGCCGGGACAGTTAATGAGCAGTTCTTC. It translates to CASSIAGTVNEQFF.

This rearrangement joins TRBV6-5 to TRBJ2-1, with 7 bases aligning to TRBD2. The V gene's germline CDR1 is MNHEY and CDR2 SVGAGI. The CDR3 length is 15 residues. The junction had 6 bases not matched to a gene; V was cut back by 3 bases and J by 4 bases. The CDR3 DNA reads as TGTGCCAGCAGTTATAGTCTAGCGGCATACAATGAGCAGTTCTTC. This sequence encodes CASSYSLAAYNEQFF.

V gene TRBV7-9 combines with J gene TRBJ1-2, with a weak D call TRBD1 (5 bases). The CDR3 sequence is 13 residues long. V was shortened by 7 bases and J by 3 bases, with 12 bases between the two germline ends. CDR1 and CDR2 (germline): SEHNR, FQNEAQ (reference sequence). For the CDR3, the DNA is TGTGCCAGCATCTCGACAGAGGACTATGGCTACACCTTC. This gives the protein CASISTEDYGYTF.

The CDR3 bases are TGCGCCAGCAGCTTTTCCAGGCCCCCCGATACGCAGTATTTT. Protein product: CASSFSRPPDTQYF. The V call is TRBV5-1, the J call TRBJ2-3, with D unclear. The germline gives CDR1 SGHRS, CDR2 YFSETQ. The V end was cut by 2 bases, the J end by 6 bases, with 13 bases between. The CDR3 length is 14 residues.

The J gene is TRBJ2-6, the V gene TRBV27, with D uncertain. The ends were cut back, 8 bases at V and 0 bases at J, with 5 bases in the middle. There are 13 residues in the CDR3. Germline lookup yields CDR1 MNHEY and CDR2 SMNVEV (reference sequence). The CDR3 here is CASSTSGANVLTF. The CDR3 nucleotides read TGTGCCAGCTCTACCTCTGGGGCCAACGTCCTGACTTTC.

Here the CDR3 DNA reads TGTGCCAGCAGTCGACAGGGAAGGGACTATGGCTACACCTTC. Its protein product is CASSRQGRDYGYTF. The chain carries TRBV28 and TRBJ1-2, with TRBD1 matching over 7 bases. CDR3 size: 14 residues. Germline V CDR1 and CDR2: MDHEN, SYDVKM. V lost 5 bases, J lost 3 bases, and 6 bases stayed unmatched.

The rearrangement links TRBV27 to TRBJ2-6; D is uncertain. Germline values: CDR1 MNHEY, CDR2 SMNVEV (reference sequence). V was trimmed by 2 bases and J by 4 bases, leaving 18 bases between them. The CDR3 covers 18 residues. This chain's CDR3 is CASSLTDTFVKGANVLTF. CDR3 DNA sequence: TGTGCCAGCAGTTTAACAGACACTTTCGTAAAGGGGGCCAACGTCCTGACTTTC. Complete variable domain (other parts from reference TRBV27 and TRBJ2-6): EAQVTQNPRYLITVTGKKLTVTCSQNMNHEYMSWYRQDPGLGLRQIYYSMNVEVTDKGDVPEGYKVSRKEKRNFPLILESPSPNQTSLYFCASSLTDTFVKGANVLTFGAGSRLTVL.

The chain uses TRBV19 and TRBJ2-7; tentatively, D is TRBD2 (6 bases). The germline CDR1 and CDR2 sequences are LNHDA and SQIVND (reference sequence). CDR3 length: 15 residues. Trimming shortened V by 5 bases and J by 0 bases, and 14 bases separated the two germline ends. CDR3 DNA sequence: TGTGCCAGTAGTTGGAGCGGGCACAGCTCCTACGAGCAGTACTTC. This codes for CASSWSGHSSYEQYF.

CDR3 nucleotides: TGTGCCAGTAGTATAGAGGGGCTGGCTAACTATGGCTACACCTTC. Translating gives CASSIEGLANYGYTF. The rearrangement uses TRBV19 and TRBJ1-2; possibly TRBD1 for D (5 bases). The germline V gene encodes CDR1 LNHDA and CDR2 SQIVND (reference sequence). Deletions cut 0 bases from V and 0 bases from J, with 8 bases between. The CDR3 is made up of 15 amino acids. The whole variable domain, filled in from reference TRBV19 and TRBJ1-2, reads DGGITQSPKYLFRKEGQNVTLSCEQNLNHDAMYWYRQDPGQGLRLIYYSQIVNDFQKGDIAEGYSVSREKKESFPLTVTSAQKNPTAFYLCASSIEGLANYGYTFGSGTRLTVV.